A single sample is the source of the 30 T cell receptor beta chains below, sequenced in a study of blood T cell repertoires in COVID-19. TCRdb keeps only in-frame clones here, not all; method: immunoSEQ multiplex PCR. Of about 330,000 clones detected, roughly 85% appear once; the ten largest clones hold about 7%. The sequenced sample was peripheral blood. These receptor sequences come from a human donor in a cohort sampled during active COVID-19.

The J gene is TRBJ2-3, the V gene TRBV2; 9 bases map to TRBD2. The germline V gene has CDR1 SNHLY and CDR2 FYNNEI. With V trimmed by 6 bases and J by 5 bases, 6 bases remained unmatched. The CDR3 totals 14 residues. The CDR3: CASRERGAIDTQYF. The DNA of the CDR3 is TGTGCCAGCAGGGAGCGGGGGGCGATAGATACGCAGTATTTT.

The J gene is TRBJ1-1, the V gene TRBV7-2, with 10 bases that match TRBD1. The ends lost 5 bases at V and 11 bases at J; junction bases unmatched: 8. Germline V CDR1 and CDR2: SGHTA, FQGNSA. CDR3 size: 13 residues. As DNA, the CDR3 is TGTGCCAGCAGCCGAGACAGGGGGCGGAAGGCTTTCTTT. Translating gives CASSRDRGRKAFF.

This clone was counted a few times. J is TRBJ2-7 and V is TRBV6-5; perhaps TRBD1 as D (5 bases). This CDR3 comprises 12 residues. In germline, CDR1 is MNHEY, CDR2 SVGAGI. V was shortened by 5 bases and J by 0 bases, with 5 bases between the two germline ends. The chain's CDR3 is CASSTGSYEQYF. The CDR3 DNA follows: TGTGCCAGCAGTACAGGCTCCTACGAGCAGTACTTC.

The chain has TRBV5-4 and TRBJ2-5; 15 nucleotides align to TRBD2. From germline, CDR1 is SGHNT and CDR2 YYREEE (reference sequence). CDR3 length: 20 amino acids. V lost 4 bases to trimming and J lost 4 bases; unmatched junction nucleotides: 17. The CDR3 spells CASSHVGLAGGPSFRETQYF. The CDR3 DNA sequence: TGTGCCAGCAGCCATGTCGGACTAGCGGGGGGGCCAAGTTTTCGAGAGACCCAGTACTTC.

This chain links TRBV5-1 with TRBJ2-7, with a weak D call TRBD2 (5 bases). CDR3 length equals 14 residues. V was shortened by 0 bases and J by 2 bases, with 9 bases between the two germline ends. The germline gives CDR1 SGHRS, CDR2 YFSETQ. The CDR3 DNA reads as TGCGCCAGCAGCTTGGGTTACGGGACCTACGAGCAGTACTTC. Translated: CASSLGYGTYEQYF. Full variable domain (remainder filled in from reference TRBV5-1 and TRBJ2-7): KAGVTQTPRYLIKTRGQQVTLSCSPISGHRSVSWYQQTPGQGLQFLFEYFSETQRNKGNFPGRFSGRQFSNSRSEMNVSTLELGDSALYLCASSLGYGTYEQYFGPGTRLTVT.

The chain carries TRBV27 and TRBJ2-7; 7 nucleotides agree with TRBD1. With V trimmed by 4 bases and J by 3 bases, 3 bases remained unmatched. In germline, CDR1 is MNHEY, CDR2 SMNVEV (reference sequence). This CDR3 comprises 13 residues. CDR3 loop: CASSYSGGYEQYF. The CDR3 nucleotides read TGTGCCAGCAGTTATTCAGGGGGCTACGAGCAGTACTTC.

This clone appeared once. The chain links TRBV7-3 to TRBJ2-2, with 13 nucleotides matching TRBD2. Germline loops: CDR1 SGHTA, CDR2 FQGTGA. The CDR3 spans 19 residues. Germline trimming cut 1 base from V and 6 bases from J; bases unmatched to any gene: 11. As DNA, the CDR3 is TGTGCCAGCAGCTTAATGAATCCGGGACTAGCGGGGTCGGCCGGGGAGCTGTTTTTT. Translated: CASSLMNPGLAGSAGELFF.

The chain is built from TRBV4-1 and TRBJ1-3, with 7 bases identical to TRBD1. V lost 1 base to trimming and J lost 0 bases; unmatched junction nucleotides: 6. The CDR3 is 17 residues long. Per germline, CDR1 MGHRA and CDR2 YSYEKL. This CDR3 reads CASSQGQGSLSGNTIYF. The CDR3 bases are TGCGCCAGCAGCCAAGGACAGGGCTCTCTCTCTGGAAACACCATATATTTT.

The chain uses TRBV27 and TRBJ1-1; maybe TRBD1 (6 bases). The CDR3 is 13 residues long. CDR1 is MNHEY, CDR2 SMNVEV, per germline (reference sequence). Deletions cut 5 bases from V and 6 bases from J, with 13 bases between. The CDR3, as DNA: TGTGCCAGCAGTATGACAGGCATGGCTGAAGCTTTCTTT. It translates to CASSMTGMAEAFF.

The rearrangement links TRBV27 to TRBJ2-3, with D maybe TRBD2 (6 bases). V lost 8 bases and J 0 bases, leaving 15 bases between the germline ends. Per germline, CDR1 MNHEY and CDR2 SMNVEV (reference sequence). There are 15 residues in the CDR3. The CDR3, as DNA: TGTGCCAGCGGAGGAGGGACGACTAGCACAGATACGCAGTATTTT. Amino acid sequence: CASGGGTTSTDTQYF.

V and J are TRBV5-1 and TRBJ2-7; D might be TRBD1 (5 bases). The V gene lost 4 bases and the J gene lost 3 bases, with 17 bases spanning the gap. The CDR3 consists of 15 residues. CDR1 and CDR2 from the germline V gene are SGHRS and YFSETQ. The CDR3 DNA reads as TGCGCCAGCAGCCCAGGGCAGGCCGACAACTACGAGCAGTACTTC. This gives the protein CASSPGQADNYEQYF. Full variable domain (outside the CDR3, taken from reference TRBV5-1 and TRBJ2-7): KAGVTQTPRYLIKTRGQQVTLSCSPISGHRSVSWYQQTPGQGLQFLFEYFSETQRNKGNFPGRFSGRQFSNSRSEMNVSTLELGDSALYLCASSPGQADNYEQYFGPGTRLTVT.

V is TRBV12-3 or TRBV12-4 and J is TRBJ1-3, with D possibly matching TRBD1 (6 bases). The V end was cut by 7 bases, the J end by 9 bases, with 16 bases between. This CDR3 contains 13 residues. The CDR3 DNA is TGTGCCAGCAAGGTACAGGGAGCGAGCACCATATATTTT. It is translated as CASKVQGASTIYF.

This clone was recorded only once. J is TRBJ2-4 and V is TRBV5-1, with 12 bases matching TRBD1. The CDR3 sequence is 17 residues long. The germline V gene encodes CDR1 SGHRS and CDR2 YFSETQ. The V gene end was trimmed by 4 bases and the J gene end by 7 bases; junction bases not matched to a gene: 12. The CDR3 DNA reads TGCGCCAGCAGCCAAAACCCGGGACAGGGGGCGAGGAACATTCAGTACTTC. It specifies CASSQNPGQGARNIQYF.

Comment on this clone: Its ends do not fully match the called genes, so a read error is possible. V usage is TRBV6-5 and J usage is TRBJ1-2, with 7 bases aligning to TRBD1. The germline gives CDR1 MNHEY, CDR2 SVGAGI. CDR3 length: 15 residues. As DNA, the CDR3 is TGTGCCAGCAGTTACTCTTTTACAGGGGTGAGGCGTATCTCCTTC. Amino acid sequence: CASSYSFTGVRRISF.

The chain carries TRBV2 and TRBJ1-5, with D perhaps matching TRBD1 (5 bases). The CDR3 length is 14 residues. Germline V gene lookup returns CDR1 SNHLY and CDR2 FYNNEI. The germline V and J ends were trimmed by 11 bases and 4 bases, with 18 bases remaining between them. The chain's CDR3 is CAGSREKGNQPQHF. DNA for the CDR3: TGTGCCGGCTCCCGAGAAAAGGGGAATCAGCCCCAGCATTTT.

The V and J genes are TRBV10-1 and TRBJ2-3; 9 nucleotides align to TRBD2. V shed 0 bases, J shed 2 bases, and the junction held 6 bases outside the gene matches. The CDR3 covers 17 residues. Germline values: CDR1 WNHNN, CDR2 SYGVQD (reference sequence). CDR3 region: CASSESGGGVYTDTQYF. In DNA, the CDR3 is TGCGCCAGCAGTGAGTCCGGCGGGGGGGTATACACAGATACGCAGTATTTT.

The V and J genes are TRBV28 and TRBJ1-2, with 7 bases aligning to TRBD1. Losses at the gene ends were 6 bases for V and 2 bases for J; bases not matched to a gene: 6. Germline lookup yields CDR1 MDHEN and CDR2 SYDVKM. This CDR3 is built from 14 residues. CDR3 loop: CASRQTGRNYGYTF. The CDR3 DNA reads TGTGCCAGCAGACAGACAGGGAGAAACTATGGCTACACCTTC.

The V call is TRBV19, the J call TRBJ2-7; 8 bases are shared with TRBD1. CDR3 size: 15 residues. Trimming removed 6 bases from V and 0 bases from J; junction bases left unmatched: 7. From germline, CDR1 is LNHDA and CDR2 SQIVND (reference sequence). CDR3 loop: CASSPRDRSSYEQYF. CDR3 nucleotide sequence: TGTGCCAGTAGCCCCCGGGACAGGAGCTCCTACGAGCAGTACTTC.

This clone was observed a few times. The chain recombines TRBV24-1 with TRBJ1-5, with 7 bases lining up with TRBD1. V lost 4 bases and J lost 3; bases outside the gene matches: 8. This CDR3 has 16 residues. CDR1 is KGHDR, CDR2 SFDVKD, per germline. CDR3 bases: TGTGCCACCAGTGAGGGTGAGGACAGGTACAATCAGCCCCAGCATTTT. Translating gives CATSEGEDRYNQPQHF.

The chain is built from TRBV10-1 and TRBJ2-1; 10 bases align to TRBD1. Germline V gives CDR1 WNHNN, CDR2 SYGVQD (reference sequence). The V gene end was trimmed by 2 bases and the J gene end by 4 bases; junction bases not matched to a gene: 5. CDR3 length: 16 amino acids. In nucleotides, the CDR3 is TGCGCCAGCAGTGAGAGCCGGGACAGGGGTTACAATGAGCAGTTCTTC. Translation gives CASSESRDRGYNEQFF.

V usage is TRBV7-3 and J usage is TRBJ2-1; D may be TRBD2 (7 bases). V was pared by 0 bases and J by 3 bases, with 12 bases between. Germline V gene lookup returns CDR1 SGHTA and CDR2 FQGTGA. This CDR3 comprises 16 residues. The CDR3: CASSLTGGAGYNEQFF. CDR3 coding DNA: TGTGCCAGCAGCTTAACTGGGGGGGCCGGCTACAATGAGCAGTTCTTC.

The chain recombines TRBV3-1 (or the pseudogene TRBV3-2) with TRBJ1-2; TRBD1 aligns across 8 bases. The CDR3 runs to 13 residues. In germline, CDR1 is LGHDT, CDR2 YNNKEL (reference sequence). Germline trimming cut 5 bases from V and 8 bases from J; bases unmatched to any gene: 7. The CDR3 is CASSDGTGGGYTF. CDR3 sequence (DNA): TGTGCCAGCAGCGACGGTACAGGGGGAGGCTACACCTTC.

V and J are TRBV30 and TRBJ1-1; 7 bases fit TRBD1. Losses at the gene ends were 4 bases for V and 6 bases for J; bases not matched to a gene: 14. Germline lookup yields CDR1 GTSNPN and CDR2 SVGIG (reference sequence). The CDR3 loop spans 15 amino acids. In nucleotides, the CDR3 is TGTGCCTGGAACTTCGGGGGACAGTCGGTTGCTGAAGCTTTCTTT. This gives the protein CAWNFGGQSVAEAFF.

CDR3 nucleotide sequence: TGTGCCAGCAGCGCAGGGGGCACTGAAGCTTTCTTT. Amino acids: CASSAGGTEAFF. The chain couples TRBV2 to TRBJ1-1, with TRBD1 matching over 7 bases. The CDR3 is 12 amino acids. J was trimmed by 4 bases and V by 6 bases; bases with no gene match: 2. CDR1 and CDR2 (germline): SNHLY, FYNNEI.

The rearrangement uses TRBV6-5 and TRBJ2-7; TRBD1 might be the D (5 bases). Germline assignment: CDR1 MNHEY and CDR2 SVGAGI. Trimming left V 5 bases short and J 4 bases short, with 12 bases between. This CDR3 comprises 13 residues. CDR3 coding DNA: TGTGCCAGCAGTCACAGACAGATTTACGAGCAGTACTTC. The encoded protein is CASSHRQIYEQYF.

The CDR3 loop reads CAWSQGLTYEQYF. Written as DNA, the CDR3 is TGTGCCTGGAGTCAAGGACTGACCTACGAGCAGTACTTC. The V call is TRBV30, the J call TRBJ2-7; possible D gene TRBD2, 5 bases. Germline lookup yields CDR1 GTSNPN and CDR2 SVGIG (reference sequence). V lost 2 bases and J lost 2, with 10 bases in between. The CDR3 is 13 amino acids. Looking up the rest from reference TRBV30 and TRBJ2-7 gives the full variable domain: SQTIHQWPATLVQPVGSPLSLECTVEGTSNPNLYWYRQAAGRGLQLLFYSVGIGQISSEVPQNLSASRPQDRQFILSSKKLLLSDSGFYLCAWSQGLTYEQYFGPGTRLTVT.

The chain recombines TRBV10-2 with TRBJ2-4; 7 nucleotides agree with TRBD2. The V gene's germline CDR1 is WSHSY and CDR2 SAAADI. The CDR3 extends over 20 amino acids. The ends lost 9 bases at V and 4 bases at J; junction bases unmatched: 27. The CDR3 loop is CASTASARASLAGEKNIQYF. CDR3 nucleotide sequence: TGCGCCAGTACTGCTTCGGCGAGGGCCTCCTTGGCGGGGGAGAAAAACATTCAGTACTTC.

The V gene is TRBV6-5, the J gene TRBJ1-4, with a tentative D call TRBD1 (6 bases). The CDR3 sequence is 13 residues long. Germline V CDR1 and CDR2: MNHEY, SVGAGI. The V and J ends lost 6 bases and 8 bases respectively, with 13 bases between them. The CDR3 DNA is TGTGCCAGCAGACGACAGGTATACGAAAAACTGTTTTTT. Its protein product is CASRRQVYEKLFF.

The chain joins TRBV12-3 or TRBV12-4 to TRBJ2-1; the D gene is possibly TRBD2 (6 bases). The CDR3 runs 12 residues. V was cut by 5 bases and J by 12 bases, with 14 bases left in between. For the CDR3, the DNA is TGTGCCAGCAGTAGGCAAGCCGGGGGGCAGTTCTTC. Its translation is CASSRQAGGQFF.

The chain recombines TRBV6-5 with TRBJ2-7; 8 bases align to TRBD1. V dropped 0 bases and J dropped 2; count of bases not matched to a gene: 3. CDR1 and CDR2 (germline): MNHEY, SVGAGI. The CDR3 runs 15 residues. CDR3 sequence: CASSYSPDRAYEQYF. The CDR3 DNA reads as TGTGCCAGCAGTTACTCTCCGGACAGGGCCTACGAGCAGTACTTC.